A selection of T cell receptor beta chains follows, all from one sample in a study of blood T cell repertoires in COVID-19. Some clones are missing from TCRdb's copy, which holds only in-frame ones; the method was immunoSEQ multiplex PCR. The sample lists about 140,000 clones; around 83% were seen once. The material sequenced was peripheral blood. Receptor source: a woman aged 55-75 years with acute or convalescent COVID-19. The conserved cysteine and the conserved F or W are not part of the CDR3 here. The D gene is left open where the match is weak.

D	V	length	CDR3
-	TRBV3-1/TRBV3-2	12	ASSQFGGNTEAF
-	TRBV4-1	13	ASSQDPSGLSGYT
-	TRBV19	13	ASSGHRGGTYEQY
-	TRBV28	14	ASSLGRASGANVLT
TRBD2	TRBV5-5	14	ASRPVLTSGGNIQY
-	TRBV27	11	ASSSSGQYGYT
-	TRBV5-1	12	ASSLDAVAYEQY
TRBD1	TRBV7-9	13	ASSSSGGPKDGYT
-	TRBV5-6	13	ASSKLGPNPYEQY
TRBD1	TRBV7-8	12	ALRTGPGTGELF
-	TRBV10-1	10	ASSEGSYGYT
TRBD2	TRBV28	12	ASRRLAGTYEQY
-	TRBV18	12	ASSPSRANTEAF
TRBD1	TRBV23-1	19	ASSQSGQGASKGQAKNIQY
TRBD2	TRBV20-1	14	SASVPLLAGVNEQF
-	TRBV19	14	ASSSRLFSVNYGYT
-	TRBV29-1	11	SVVPTGNEKLF
-	TRBV5-6	12	ASSLSGRYSPLH
-	TRBV27	17	ASSLSWAASGTARGPLH
TRBD2	TRBV5-1	15	ASSFGTTSGIYNEQF
TRBD2	TRBV7-8	19	ASSLDRDWTSGSSSYNEQF
TRBD2	TRBV7-9	12	ASSTTPGGYEQY